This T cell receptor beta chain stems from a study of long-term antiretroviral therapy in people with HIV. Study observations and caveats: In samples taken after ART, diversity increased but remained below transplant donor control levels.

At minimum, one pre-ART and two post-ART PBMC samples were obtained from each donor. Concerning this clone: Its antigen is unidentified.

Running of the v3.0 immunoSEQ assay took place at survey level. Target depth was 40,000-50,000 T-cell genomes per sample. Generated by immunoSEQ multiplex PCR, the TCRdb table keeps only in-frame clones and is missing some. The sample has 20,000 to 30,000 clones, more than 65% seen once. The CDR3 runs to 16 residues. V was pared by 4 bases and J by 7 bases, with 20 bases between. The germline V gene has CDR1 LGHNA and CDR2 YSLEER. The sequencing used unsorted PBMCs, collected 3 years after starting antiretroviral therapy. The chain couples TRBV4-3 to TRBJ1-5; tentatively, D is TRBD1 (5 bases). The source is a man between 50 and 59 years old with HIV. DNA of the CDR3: TGCGCCAGCAGCCCCGAAGCAGGACAAGGAACCCAGCCCCAGCATTTT. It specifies CASSPEAGQGTQPQHF.